These 5 T cell receptor beta chains were sequenced from one sample in a study of T cell repertoires in cytomegalovirus infection. Antigen specificity for these receptors is unknown. MiXCR, applied by TCRdb to the reads, yields one record per CDR3 protein. There are 550,000 to 700,000 distinct CDR3 sequences in the sample; roughly 43% occur only once, and around 46% lies in the top ten. This sample comprised cultured PBMCs, obtained from culture after CMV antigen stimulation. The origin of the receptors is a human donor in good health (CMV status not recorded). Some clones in this sample may be carry-over from other donors' samples.

This clonotype has only a few counts. The chain couples TRBV7-4 to TRBJ1-2; 10 bases match TRBD1. The CDR3 loop spans 15 amino acids. Looked up from germline, CDR1 is SGHVT and CDR2 is SQSDAQ. J lost 6 bases, V lost 4 bases, and 8 bases had no gene match. CDR3 coding DNA: TGTGCCAGCAGCTCCGGGACAGGGGTTGGGCATGGCTACACCTTC. Amino acid sequence: CASSSGTGVGHGYTF.

V and J are TRBV27 and TRBJ2-1; 15 nucleotides agree with TRBD2. The V gene's germline CDR1 is MNHEY and CDR2 SMNVEV (reference sequence). This CDR3 comprises 16 residues. V lost 7 bases to trimming and J lost 8 bases; unmatched junction nucleotides: 9. CDR3 DNA sequence: TGTGCCAGCACCGGACTAGCGGGGGGGGCCTTAGATGAGCAGTTCTTC. It encodes CASTGLAGGALDEQFF.

The V gene is TRBV7-2, the J gene TRBJ2-1; D unresolved. Germline-derived CDR1 and CDR2 are SGHTA and FQGNSA. Trimming pared 5 bases from V and 7 bases from J, leaving 12 bases between. CDR3 length: 13 residues. CDR3 protein: CASSPAPGNEQFF. CDR3 DNA sequence: TGTGCCAGCAGCCCCGCCCCCGGGAATGAGCAGTTCTTC.

This clonotype was counted ten times or more. The V gene is TRBV7-2, the J gene TRBJ1-1; maybe TRBD1 (5 bases). CDR1 SGHTA and CDR2 FQGNSA come from the germline V gene. Between the trimmed V and J ends, which lost 5 bases and 0 bases, there was a span of 16 bases. CDR3 length: 16 amino acids. CDR3 nucleotide sequence: TGTGCCAGCAGCCTCCAGGGCGGGAGTATGAACACTGAAGCTTTCTTT. Amino acids: CASSLQGGSMNTEAFF.

The rearrangement links TRBV7-8 to TRBJ2-1, with D hard to call. Germline-derived CDR1 and CDR2 are SGHVS and FQNEAQ. The CDR3 extends over 17 amino acids. With 5 bases removed from V and 2 bases from J, the gap between germline ends came to 19 bases. The CDR3 nucleotides are TGTGCCAGCAGCCCCGCCCGAAGTTTAGGGCCCTACAATGAGCAGTTCTTC. This codes for CASSPARSLGPYNEQFF.